This record concerns one T cell receptor (beta chain) sequence. These data come from a study of control samples from healthy donors and cancer patients. TCRdb keeps only in-frame clones here, not all; method: immunoSEQ multiplex PCR. The table records 99,000 or so clones, roughly four fifths of them present only once. The sequence was obtained from a man in his sixties in good health. The material sequenced was blood.

CDR3 in DNA: TGCGCCAGCAGTGATTACTACGAGCAGTACTTC. This sequence encodes CASSDYYEQYF. This sequence joins TRBV10-1 and TRBJ2-7; D is undetermined. The CDR3 covers 11 residues. Germline CDR1 is WNHNN and CDR2 is SYGVQD (reference sequence). V dropped 3 bases and J dropped 3 bases, with 3 bases sitting between them.